A single sample gave rise to the 28 T cell receptor beta chains below, sequenced in a study of control samples from healthy donors and cancer patients. Produced via immunoSEQ multiplex PCR; TCRdb's table is partial and in-frame only. The sample records over 50,000 clones, more than 95% being singletons. Sequencing was performed on blood. These TCRs come from a woman between 18 and 30 years old in good health.

V and J are TRBV5-1 and TRBJ1-6; 10 bases are a match to TRBD1. Germline loops: CDR1 SGHRS, CDR2 YFSETQ. This CDR3 region has 17 residues. V was pared by 4 bases and J by 10 bases, with 14 bases of the junction left unmatched. The CDR3 loop reads CASSLESGTGVGSPLHF. CDR3 coding DNA: TGCGCCAGCAGCCTCGAGTCCGGGACAGGGGTCGGATCACCCCTCCACTTT.

This rearrangement joins TRBV20-1 to TRBJ1-5, with TRBD1 as a possible D gene (6 bases). The CDR3 has 14 residues. Germline V lookup: CDR1 DFQATT, CDR2 SNEGSKA (reference sequence). V was shortened by 3 bases and J by 7 bases, with 16 bases between the two germline ends. The CDR3 reads CSASKQGNGQPQHF. The CDR3, as DNA: TGCAGTGCTAGTAAACAGGGTAACGGGCAGCCCCAGCATTTT.

This clone was counted a single time. This CDR3 is also generated by other DNA sequences in the sample. The chain carries TRBV5-1 and TRBJ1-1; D gene ambiguous. V was pared by 4 bases and J by 0 bases, with 10 bases between. The CDR3 totals 14 residues. Germline values: CDR1 SGHRS, CDR2 YFSETQ. CDR3 in amino acids: CASSPTGVNTEAFF. CDR3 coding DNA: TGCGCCAGCAGCCCAACCGGGGTGAACACTGAAGCTTTCTTT.

Only a few counts were recorded for this clone. V usage is TRBV14 and J usage is TRBJ1-6; the D is unclear. CDR1 is SGHDN, CDR2 FVKESK, per germline. The CDR3 is made up of 14 amino acids. Trimming cost V 1 base and J 3 bases, with 4 bases left between them. CDR3 sequence reads: CASSQGRYNSPLHF. CDR3 nucleotides: TGTGCCAGCAGCCAAGGTCGCTATAATTCACCCCTCCACTTT. The whole variable domain, remainder taken from reference TRBV14 and TRBJ1-6, is EAGVTQFPSHSVIEKGQTVTLRCDPISGHDNLYWYRRVMGKEIKFLLHFVKESKQDESGMPNNRFLAERTGGTYSTLKVQPAELEDSGVYFCASSQGRYNSPLHFGNGTRLTVT.

For this clone: Other DNA sequences in the sample encode the same CDR3. The chain is built from TRBV7-2 and TRBJ2-5; 10 bases match TRBD2. J lost 4 bases, V lost 4 bases, and 15 bases had no gene match. Looked up from germline, CDR1 is SGHTA and CDR2 is FQGNSA. This CDR3 comprises 18 residues. CDR3 loop: CASSSRGERGGRAETQYF. The CDR3 DNA reads as TGTGCCAGCAGCTCCAGAGGGGAGCGGGGGGGGCGGGCAGAGACCCAGTACTTC. The complete variable domain, with remaining parts taken from reference TRBV7-2 and TRBJ2-5, reads GAGVSQSPSNKVTEKGKDVELRCDPISGHTALYWYRQSLGQGLEFLIYFQGNSAPDKSGLPSDRFSAERTGGSVSTLTIQRTQQEDSAVYLCASSSRGERGGRAETQYFGPGTRLLVL.

This chain connects TRBV15 to TRBJ1-3; perhaps TRBD1 as D (6 bases). CDR3 length: 15 amino acids. Trimming pared 4 bases from V and 1 base from J, leaving 11 bases between. Germline CDR1 LNHNV, CDR2 YYDKDF (reference sequence). CDR3 DNA: TGTGCCACCAGCACCAGGGGATTATCTGGAAACACCATATATTTT. It yields the protein CATSTRGLSGNTIYF. The variable domain in full, completed from reference TRBV15 and TRBJ1-3, reads DAMVIQNPRYQVTQFGKPVTLSCSQTLNHNVMYWYQQKSSQAPKLLFHYYDKDFNNEADTPDNFQSRRPNTSFCFLDIRSPGLGDTAMYLCATSTRGLSGNTIYFGEGSWLTVV.

CDR3 DNA sequence: TGTGCCAGCAGTGAAAGGGGGACTGAGGATGAGCAGTTCTTC. This translates into CASSERGTEDEQFF. The rearrangement joins TRBV2 to TRBJ2-1; D tentatively fits TRBD1 or TRBD2 (6 bases each). The CDR3 extends over 14 amino acids. Looked up from germline, CDR1 is SNHLY and CDR2 is FYNNEI. V dropped 2 bases and J dropped 8 bases, with 13 bases sitting between them.

This clone was seen only once. J is TRBJ1-2 and V is TRBV2; tentative D call: TRBD1 (5 bases). Germline assignment: CDR1 SNHLY and CDR2 FYNNEI. The V and J ends lost 3 bases and 6 bases respectively, with 11 bases between them. The CDR3 is 13 amino acids. DNA of the CDR3: TGTGCCAGCAGTGATGAGGGGCAGCATGGCTACACCTTC. Amino acids: CASSDEGQHGYTF. Together with reference TRBV2 and TRBJ1-2, the CDR3 gives the full variable domain: EPEVTQTPSHQVTQMGQEVILRCVPISNHLYFYWYRQILGQKVEFLVSFYNNEISEKSEIFDDQFSVERPDGSNFTLKIRSTKLEDSAMYFCASSDEGQHGYTFGSGTRLTVV.

This clone was seen just once. The chain uses TRBV27 and TRBJ1-2; 11 bases fit TRBD1. V lost 3 bases to trimming and J lost 5 bases; unmatched junction nucleotides: 5. The CDR3 length is 15 residues. Per the germline V gene, CDR1 is MNHEY and CDR2 is SMNVEV (reference sequence). CDR3 in amino acids: CASSLGQGGFYGYTF. In nucleotides, the CDR3 is TGTGCCAGCAGTTTGGGACAGGGGGGCTTTTATGGCTACACCTTC.

This sequence joins TRBV11-2 and TRBJ1-2, with D possibly being TRBD1 (6 bases). From germline, CDR1 is SGHAT and CDR2 FQNNGV. The CDR3 spans 12 residues. The germline V and J ends were trimmed by 8 bases and 6 bases, with 13 bases remaining between them. This chain's CDR3 is CASVGGGDGYTF. The CDR3 nucleotides are TGTGCCAGCGTGGGGGGCGGGGATGGCTACACCTTC.

V usage is TRBV25-1 and J usage is TRBJ1-6, with 11 bases aligning to TRBD1. The CDR3 loop spans 14 amino acids. J lost 12 bases, V lost 8 bases, and 9 bases had no gene match. In germline, CDR1 is MGHDK, CDR2 SYGVNS. The CDR3: CASSDRGLSGPLHF. DNA of the CDR3: TGTGCCAGCTCGGACAGGGGGCTATCGGGACCCCTCCACTTT.

The V call is TRBV7-9, the J call TRBJ1-1, with TRBD1 as a possible D gene (6 bases). Germline CDR1 reads SEHNR; CDR2 reads FQNEAQ (reference sequence). The ends were cut back, 3 bases at V and 3 bases at J, with 8 bases in the middle. CDR3 length equals 13 residues. Here the CDR3 reads CASSFEGDTEAFF. The DNA for the CDR3 is TGTGCCAGCAGCTTTGAGGGGGACACTGAAGCTTTCTTT. The whole variable domain, filled in from reference TRBV7-9 and TRBJ1-1, reads DTGVSQNPRHKITKRGQNVTFRCDPISEHNRLYWYRQTLGQGPEFLTYFQNEAQLEKSRLLSDRFSAERPKGSFSTLEIQRTEQGDSAMYLCASSFEGDTEAFFGQGTRLTVV.

The J gene is TRBJ1-2, the V gene TRBV5-5; D is ambiguous. The germline gives CDR1 SGHKS, CDR2 YYEKEE (reference sequence). The CDR3 covers 15 residues. Trimming shortened V by 3 bases and J by 0 bases, and 12 bases separated the two germline ends. CDR3 amino acids: CASSSRTATNYGYTF. DNA for the CDR3: TGTGCCAGCAGCTCCCGGACTGCTACTAACTATGGCTACACCTTC. Using reference TRBV5-5 and TRBJ1-2 for the parts outside the CDR3, the full variable domain is DAGVTQSPTHLIKTRGQQVTLRCSPISGHKSVSWYQQVLGQGPQFIFQYYEKEERGRGNFPDRFSARQFPNYSSELNVNALLLGDSALYLCASSSRTATNYGYTFGSGTRLTVV.

The chain is built from TRBV19 and TRBJ2-1; 10 bases agree with TRBD2. CDR3 length: 15 amino acids. V lost 11 bases and J lost 4; bases outside the gene matches: 11. Germline CDR1 is LNHDA and CDR2 is SQIVND (reference sequence). The CDR3 DNA follows: TGTGCCTGCACTAAATCTAGCGGGGGTTACAATGAGCAGTTCTTC. Protein: CACTKSSGGYNEQFF.

This rearrangement joins TRBV6-1 to TRBJ1-2; tentatively, D is TRBD1 (5 bases). The CDR3 has 14 amino acids. V lost 6 bases to trimming and J lost 5 bases, with 16 bases between them. Per germline, CDR1 MNHNS and CDR2 SASEGT. The CDR3 sequence is CASRGHGVSYGYTF. CDR3 sequence (DNA): TGTGCCAGCAGAGGACACGGGGTATCGTATGGCTACACCTTC.

V usage is TRBV6-6 and J usage is TRBJ1-1, with 9 bases matching TRBD1. CDR3 length: 15 amino acids. Trimming cost V 5 bases and J 3 bases; bases outside gene matches: 7. The germline V gene encodes CDR1 MNHNY and CDR2 SVGAGI (reference sequence). The CDR3 coding sequence is TGTGCCAGCAGTGTACGGGACAGGGCTTACACTGAAGCTTTCTTT. As protein: CASSVRDRAYTEAFF.

The chain joins TRBV7-9 to TRBJ2-7, with 7 positions matching TRBD1. Germline V gene sequence: CDR1 SEHNR, CDR2 FQNEAQ (reference sequence). The CDR3 covers 17 residues. Trimming cost V 6 bases and J 9 bases; bases outside gene matches: 23. The chain's CDR3 is CASSSGTDLNLPLGQYF. CDR3 bases: TGTGCCAGCAGTTCCGGGACAGACCTAAATCTCCCCCTTGGGCAGTACTTC.

V usage is TRBV2 and J usage is TRBJ1-6; 9 bases map to TRBD1. Germline V gene lookup returns CDR1 SNHLY and CDR2 FYNNEI. Losses at the gene ends were 6 bases for V and 9 bases for J; bases not matched to a gene: 3. This CDR3 is built from 13 residues. In nucleotides, the CDR3 is TGTGCCAGCAGGAGACAGGGGGGTTCACCCCTCCACTTT. Translated, it gives CASRRQGGSPLHF.

The chain joins TRBV4-2 to TRBJ2-1; possibly TRBD1 for D (5 bases). The CDR3 contains 12 residues. Germline CDR1 reads LGHNA; CDR2 reads YNFKEQ. Trimming stripped 4 bases from V and 8 bases from J, with 9 bases between. CDR3 in amino acids: CASSLGVDEQFF. CDR3 bases: TGTGCCAGCAGCCTAGGGGTGGATGAGCAGTTCTTC.

This chain links TRBV21-1 with TRBJ2-1; the D segment call TRBD2 is taken from the table without a DNA check. TRBV21-1 is listed as a pseudogene. The CDR3 loop spans 13 amino acids. The CDR3 loop reads CAGQRGAYNEQFF. The CDR3 DNA follows: TGTGCCGGCCAGCGGGGGGCCTACAATGAGCAGTTCTTC.

The gene calls are TRBV6-5 and TRBJ2-7; TRBD2 is a possible D gene (6 bases). Trimming pared 6 bases from V and 0 bases from J, leaving 9 bases between. CDR1 is MNHEY and CDR2 is SVGAGI in the germline V gene. The CDR3 sequence is 13 residues long. The CDR3 is CASSRESSYEQYF. The CDR3 DNA is TGTGCCAGCAGCCGGGAGAGCTCCTACGAGCAGTACTTC.

In DNA form, the CDR3 reads TGTGCCAGCAGCTCAACGGGACAGATAAAAATAGAAGCTTTCTTT. It codes for CASSSTGQIKIEAFF. The chain carries TRBV7-9 and TRBJ1-1; TRBD1 agrees at 7 bases. The CDR3 runs 15 residues. V trimming: 4 bases; J trimming: 8 bases; junction bases outside the gene matches: 13. The germline gives CDR1 SEHNR, CDR2 FQNEAQ (reference sequence).

On this clone: Relative to the germline gene, one junction end is altered; a read error may explain this. This sequence joins TRBV3-1 (or the pseudogene TRBV3-2) and TRBJ1-2; no clear D gene. This CDR3 contains 12 residues. Germline CDR1 and CDR2: LGHDT and YNNKEL (reference sequence). For the CDR3, the DNA is TGTGCCAGCAGCCAAGAAGCCAAGAGCCTCCGGTTC. The encoded protein is CASSQEAKSLRF.

This rearrangement joins TRBV6-6 to TRBJ1-3, with 10 bases matching TRBD1. The germline V gene encodes CDR1 MNHNY and CDR2 SVGAGI (reference sequence). The CDR3 is made up of 15 amino acids. The V gene end was trimmed by 6 bases and the J gene end by 4 bases; junction bases not matched to a gene: 6. The CDR3 sequence: CASRGQGTPGNTIYF. The CDR3 DNA is TGTGCCAGCAGGGGACAGGGGACGCCCGGAAACACCATATATTTT.

This chain joins TRBV9 and TRBJ2-5; the D is unclear. Trimming left V 0 bases short and J 4 bases short, with 7 bases between. Per the germline V gene, CDR1 is SGDLS and CDR2 is YYNGEE. This CDR3 contains 13 residues. CDR3 nucleotide sequence: TGTGCCAGCAGCGTAGTTGGTCTAGAGACCCAGTACTTC. Amino acids: CASSVVGLETQYF.

V and J are TRBV6-1 and TRBJ1-2, with D perhaps TRBD1 (6 bases). Per germline, CDR1 MNHNS and CDR2 SASEGT. V lost 3 bases and J 2 bases, leaving 16 bases between the germline ends. The CDR3 covers 16 residues. The CDR3 region is CASSEAADRRNYGYTF. The CDR3 coding sequence is TGTGCCAGCAGTGAGGCTGCAGACAGGAGAAACTATGGCTACACCTTC.

The rearrangement uses TRBV7-2 and TRBJ1-5; TRBD1 is a possible D gene (5 bases). This CDR3 is built from 16 residues. Trimming shortened V by 4 bases and J by 2 bases, and 15 bases separated the two germline ends. Germline lookup yields CDR1 SGHTA and CDR2 FQGNSA. The CDR3 nucleotides read TGTGCCAGCAGCTATTCCAAGGGGCTTGGCAATCAGCCCCAGCATTTT. Translating gives CASSYSKGLGNQPQHF.

The chain has TRBV18 and TRBJ1-4; 12 nucleotides match TRBD1. This CDR3 region has 16 residues. The V gene end was trimmed by 4 bases and the J gene end by 7 bases; junction bases not matched to a gene: 7. Germline V gene lookup returns CDR1 KGHSH and CDR2 LQKENI. CDR3 in DNA: TGTGCCAGCTCACAGGGACAGGGGGCTGGCGGTGAAAAACTGTTTTTT. It is translated as CASSQGQGAGGEKLFF.